Described below is a single T cell receptor beta chain sequence and its context. Its antigen is not yet known. Per-nucleotide qualities are absent, and no much larger clonotype sits a single base away. Cut back by 4 bases and 7 bases, the V and J ends lie 14 bases apart. According to the germline V gene (reference sequence), CDR1 reads SGHNT and CDR2 reads YYREEE. The CDR3 spans 14 residues, from the cysteine through the phenylalanine. Just the 42-base CDR3 DNA is kept, in frame starting at base 1. These data belong to a study of blood T cell repertoires in COVID-19 (dated by TCRdb to 2019 to 2021). Context from the whole study: Samples from collaborators originated in the United States, Italy and Spain and spanned both the acute and convalescent phases of COVID-19. The repertoires were released in a freely available public database intended as a resource for research on the immune response to SARS-CoV-2. Where available, HLA class I and class II types were taken from metadata supplied by the sample provider and were not determined by assay-based typing. Samples came from the ongoing ImmuneRACE study (first 160 participants) plus 1,254 subjects from 6 global collaborators. The prospective study material was composed of cDNA or gDNA derived from T cells, B-cell-depleted T cells, or PBMCs. The dataset comprised deeply sampled blood TCRbeta repertoires from subjects exposed to, actively infected with, or recovered from COVID-19. Sample metadata almost always included a de-identified subject ID, COVID-19 status, age in years and sex.

The immunoSEQ Assay, a bias-controlled multiplex PCR, was used to amplify TCRbeta CDR3 regions from genomic DNA. From the authors' description of their analysis: The number of nucleated cells in each sample was estimated from the amplification of reference gene primers within the assay. Sequence reads were collapsed and filtered to measure the absolute abundance of every unique TCRbeta CDR3 rearrangement. Productive Simpson clonality was computed per sample as the square root of Simpson's diversity index over productive rearrangements. This immuneACCESS table, as held by TCRdb, lists in-frame sequences with V and J called but not all clones. Of the missing ones, under half trace to an unresolved V gene in checked studies; the others have no known cause. V, J and clone size were drawn from that table, and D and trimming were deduced from the DNA. A total of around 150,000 clones appear in this sample, approximately 84% of them only once. The ten largest clones take up 2.2% of the sample.

The paper as a whole reports these results and caveats: The quantity of clinical and demographic metadata differed by source and by participant and was supplied without curation.

Collaborating institutions collected whole blood in K2EDTA tubes following their own protocols. For TCRbeta analysis, collaborator samples were shipped as frozen whole blood, as isolated PBMCs, or as DNA extracted from either sample type. Sequencing input: peripheral blood. Recombination connected TRBV5-4 to TRBJ1-4; a weak D assignment points to TRBD1 (5 bases agree). The receptor's source is a man between 65 and 79 years old with acute or convalescent COVID-19. The bases are TGTGCCAGCAGCCCGACAGAATTTGGTGAAAAACTGTTTTTT. It codes for CASSPTEFGEKLFF.